One sample yielded the 27 T cell receptor beta chains listed below, sequenced in a study of T cells in Graves' hyperthyroidism and ophthalmopathy (dated by TCRdb to between 2018 and 2021). The method behind the library was multiplex PCR. Data came from an Illumina HiSeq 2000. The TCR beta CDR3 regions were amplified from RNA transcripts. The first round of RT-PCR for the TCR CDR3 was performed with the HTBI primer set and the Qiagen OneStep RT-PCR kit. In TCRdb, the public reads were trimmed at Q25 with fastp and aligned with MiXCR, with productive beta chains retained. Rows with one shared CDR3 protein collapse into an entry with the most common genes and DNA. The sample table shows 300,000 to 350,000 distinct CDR3 sequences, and about a sixth are seen once. The ten top clones hold around 15% of the sample. Material for sequencing was blood. These receptors all stem from a middle-aged woman with Graves' ophthalmopathy.

Comments on this clonotype: Here the CDR3 omits its conserved ending phenylalanine or tryptophan, so a read error is the likely source. The chain recombines TRBV27 with TRBJ1-6; D unclear. The V gene lost 2 bases and the J gene lost 0 bases, with 11 bases spanning the gap. Per the germline V gene, CDR1 is MNHEY and CDR2 is SMNVEV (reference sequence). The CDR3 is made up of 17 amino acids. CDR3 loop: CASSLRPRSSYNSPLHS. Written as DNA, the CDR3 is TGTGCCAGCAGTTTACGCCCAAGGAGCTCCTATAATTCACCCCTCCACTCT.

As to this clonotype: A clone one base away is much larger, so this may be a read error. This rearrangement joins TRBV5-1 to TRBJ2-7, with unresolved D. This CDR3 has 15 amino acids. Looked up from germline, CDR1 is SGHRS and CDR2 is YFSETQ. Between the trimmed V and J ends, which lost 1 base and 0 bases, there was a span of 11 bases. CDR3: CASSLRVAVSYEQYF. CDR3 DNA: TGCGCCAGCAGCTTGAGGGTAGCAGTCTCCTACGAGCAGTACTTC.

This clonotype turned up a few times. The chain links TRBV7-2 to TRBJ2-5; TRBD1 matches 9 bases. This CDR3 contains 14 residues. The V and J ends lost 1 base and 5 bases, in that order; junction bases with no gene match: 2. Per germline, CDR1 SGHTA and CDR2 FQGNSA. CDR3 region: CASSLGGQGETQYF. The CDR3 DNA sequence: TGTGCCAGCAGCTTAGGAGGACAGGGGGAGACCCAGTACTTC. The full variable domain, completed using reference TRBV7-2 and TRBJ2-5, is GAGVSQSPSNKVTEKGKDVELRCDPISGHTALYWYRQSLGQGLEFLIYFQGNSAPDKSGLPSDRFSAERTGGSVSTLTIQRTQQEDSAVYLCASSLGGQGETQYFGPGTRLLVL.

This clonotype was found many times. The genes are TRBV7-8 and TRBJ2-2, with 7 bases matching TRBD1. In germline, CDR1 is SGHVS, CDR2 FQNEAQ. CDR3 size: 15 residues. The V and J ends lost 6 bases and 5 bases, in that order; junction bases with no gene match: 9. The CDR3 DNA is TGTGCCAGCAGACTACAGGGGTGGGGGACCGGGGAGCTGTTTTTT. It codes for CASRLQGWGTGELFF. Full variable domain (missing parts from reference TRBV7-8 and TRBJ2-2): GAGVSQSPRYKVAKRGQDVALRCDPISGHVSLFWYQQALGQGPEFLTYFQNEAQLDKSGLPSDRFFAERPEGSVSTLKIQRTQQEDSAVYLCASRLQGWGTGELFFGEGSRLTVL.

This clonotype was seen repeatedly, ten times or more. The chain combines TRBV19 with TRBJ1-2; no definite D call. The V end was cut by 7 bases, the J end by 6 bases, with 21 bases between. CDR1 and CDR2 from the germline V gene are LNHDA and SQIVND (reference sequence). This CDR3 comprises 15 residues. This CDR3 is CASTAVGRRQNGYTF. The CDR3 DNA reads TGTGCCAGTACCGCGGTGGGCAGACGACAAAATGGCTACACCTTC.

This clonotype was recorded at least ten times. V gene TRBV27 combines with J gene TRBJ2-2, with 9 bases identical to TRBD1. J gave up 5 bases and V 0 bases, and 4 bases lay outside the gene matches. CDR3 length equals 16 residues. The V gene's germline CDR1 is MNHEY and CDR2 SMNVEV (reference sequence). The CDR3 nucleotides are TGTGCCAGCAGTTTATCGTACAGGGGGCGAACCGGGGAGCTGTTTTTT. Protein sequence: CASSLSYRGRTGELFF.

In its sample, this clonotype was seen many times. The CDR3 DNA is TGTGCCAGCAGTGAAGTCACAGCGGGGTCCTACGAGCAGTACTTC. Its protein product is CASSEVTAGSYEQYF. This chain joins TRBV6-1 and TRBJ2-7, with 7 bases aligning to TRBD2. This CDR3 region has 15 residues. Germline V gene data show CDR1 as MNHNS and CDR2 as SASEGT. The J segment lost 1 base and the V segment lost 1 base, leaving 4 bases of the junction unmatched.

This clonotype was detected many times. The rearrangement joins TRBV11-3 to TRBJ1-2, with 10 positions matching TRBD1. Germline V lookup: CDR1 SGHNT, CDR2 YENEEA. V trimming: 2 bases; J trimming: 2 bases; junction bases outside the gene matches: 5. This CDR3 region has 16 residues. The CDR3 DNA reads as TGTGCCAGCAGCTTATTGGCGGGACAGGGGAACTATGGCTACACCTTC. Translating it yields CASSLLAGQGNYGYTF.

The chain couples TRBV28 to TRBJ2-2; a possible D gene is TRBD1 (6 bases). The CDR3 spans 18 residues. V was cut by 4 bases and J by 0 bases, with 18 bases left in between. The germline V gene has CDR1 MDHEN and CDR2 SYDVKM. The CDR3, as DNA: TGTGCCAGCAGTTACTCGAAGGCCAGGGGTACGAACACCGGGGAGCTGTTTTTT. Protein sequence: CASSYSKARGTNTGELFF.

The genes are TRBV4-1 and TRBJ2-7; 7 bases align to TRBD2. The germline V gene has CDR1 MGHRA and CDR2 YSYEKL. CDR3 length: 15 amino acids. Trimming took 2 bases from V and 2 from J; bases not matched to a gene: 6. CDR3 sequence reads: CASSQLAGVPYEQYF. The CDR3 DNA reads as TGCGCCAGCAGCCAACTTGCGGGAGTCCCCTACGAGCAGTACTTC.

This clonotype was seen ten or more times. The CDR3 is CATEVSNTGELFF. DNA for the CDR3: TGTGCCACCGAGGTGTCGAACACCGGGGAGCTGTTTTTT. The genes are TRBV15 and TRBJ2-2; no clear D. From germline, CDR1 is LNHNV and CDR2 YYDKDF (reference sequence). The CDR3 extends over 13 amino acids. The V gene lost 8 bases and the J gene lost 0 bases, with 7 bases spanning the gap.

This clonotype was seen repeatedly, ten times or more. The chain is built from TRBV6-2 or TRBV6-3 and TRBJ2-6, with TRBD1 identical over 9 bases. The trim removed 7 bases at V and 0 bases at J, leaving 10 bases unmatched. The CDR3 spans 18 residues. CDR1 and CDR2 (germline): MNHEY, SVGEGT. CDR3 sequence reads: CASNSQDRGYSGANVLTF. CDR3 nucleotide sequence: TGTGCCAGCAACTCCCAGGACAGGGGTTACTCTGGGGCCAACGTCCTGACTTTC.

This clonotype was seen many times. A read error may be the cause here, since a much bigger clone is one base away. The chain carries TRBV7-8 and TRBJ1-2, with a weak D call TRBD1 (5 bases). The germline V gene encodes CDR1 SGHVS and CDR2 FQNEAQ. The CDR3 is made up of 13 amino acids. The CDR3 sequence: CASSPPRDDGCTF. CDR3 coding DNA: TGTGCCAGCAGCCCCCCCAGGGACGACGGCTGCACCTTC.

This clonotype was observed many times. J is TRBJ2-7 and V is TRBV12-3 or TRBV12-4; maybe TRBD2 (5 bases). Trimming took off 5 bases at V and 3 bases at J, with 17 bases between the two ends. The CDR3 consists of 15 residues. The CDR3 region has the DNA TGTGCCAGCAGTCCGGACCCACTCGGAGGCTACGAGCAGTACTTC. This codes for CASSPDPLGGYEQYF.

This clonotype was seen ten or more times. CDR3 nucleotide sequence: TGCAGTGCGGTAGCGGGAGGGAACACCGGGGAGCTGTTTTTT. Protein product: CSAVAGGNTGELFF. The V and J genes are TRBV20-1 and TRBJ2-2; 10 positions match TRBD2. Trimming at V came to 6 bases and at J to 1 base, leaving 2 bases not matched to a gene. The CDR3 is made up of 14 amino acids. The germline gives CDR1 DFQATT, CDR2 SNEGSKA (reference sequence).

There are many counts of this clonotype. J is TRBJ2-7 and V is TRBV7-8; 9 nucleotides agree with TRBD1. Germline V gene data show CDR1 as SGHVS and CDR2 as FQNEAQ. This CDR3 contains 18 residues. J was trimmed by 1 base and V by 1 base; bases with no gene match: 11. This CDR3 is CASSLDWGGDRESYEQYF. CDR3 in DNA: TGTGCCAGCAGCTTAGATTGGGGGGGGGACAGGGAATCCTACGAGCAGTACTTC.

The chain uses TRBV12-3 or TRBV12-4 and TRBJ2-2; D ambiguous. The CDR3 totals 13 residues. Trimming left V 6 bases short and J 11 bases short, with 16 bases between. For the CDR3, the DNA is TGTGCCAGCAGCTTGGGGATATTCCGTGAGCTGTTTTTT. It encodes CASSLGIFRELFF.

This clonotype was picked up many times. This sequence joins TRBV28 and TRBJ1-5; perhaps TRBD1 as D (5 bases). V was trimmed by 7 bases and J by 4 bases, leaving 11 bases between them. The germline V gene has CDR1 MDHEN and CDR2 SYDVKM. This CDR3 is 13 amino acids long. CDR3 sequence reads: CASMTAGNQPQHF. The CDR3 region has the DNA TGTGCCAGCATGACCGCAGGGAATCAGCCCCAGCATTTT. Combining the CDR3 with reference TRBV28 and TRBJ1-5 gives the whole variable domain DVKVTQSSRYLVKRTGEKVFLECVQDMDHENMFWYRQDPGLGLRLIYFSYDVKMKEKGDIPEGYSVSREKKERFSLILESASTNQTSMYLCASMTAGNQPQHFGDGTRLSIL.

V gene TRBV30 combines with J gene TRBJ2-7; no clear D. The CDR3 covers 14 residues. Trimming cost V 1 base and J 2 bases, with 12 bases left between them. The germline V gene encodes CDR1 GTSNPN and CDR2 SVGIG (reference sequence). The CDR3 sequence: CAWSAWTATYEQYF. CDR3 DNA sequence: TGTGCCTGGAGTGCCTGGACGGCCACCTACGAGCAGTACTTC.

This clonotype was found many times. This chain uses TRBV6-2 or TRBV6-3 with TRBJ2-2, with 10 positions matching TRBD2. Per germline, CDR1 MNHEY and CDR2 SVGEGT. V trimming: 7 bases; J trimming: 1 base; junction bases outside the gene matches: 6. This CDR3 has 16 amino acids. The CDR3 spells CASTLSSGRNTGELFF. Here the CDR3 DNA reads TGTGCCAGCACCCTCTCTAGCGGGAGGAACACCGGGGAGCTGTTTTTT.

In this sample, this clonotype turned up a few times. This chain links TRBV27 with TRBJ2-1; 11 bases fit TRBD2. The V gene end was trimmed by 6 bases and the J gene end by 10 bases; junction bases not matched to a gene: 8. Germline V gene lookup returns CDR1 MNHEY and CDR2 SMNVEV (reference sequence). The CDR3 has 14 amino acids. This CDR3 is CASSRRLAGQEQFF. In nucleotides, the CDR3 is TGTGCCAGCAGCCGCCGACTAGCGGGACAAGAGCAGTTCTTC.

This clonotype showed up many times. This may stem from a read error, because a much larger clone lies one nucleotide away. This rearrangement joins TRBV28 to TRBJ1-2; D remains ambiguous. Germline CDR1 and CDR2: MDHEN and SYDVKM. The CDR3 is made up of 15 amino acids. V was trimmed by 3 bases and J by 8 bases, leaving 19 bases between them. For the CDR3, the DNA is TGTGCCAGCAGTTTGTCTTGGCTCCCCTTCGGCGGCTACACCTTC. Translation gives CASSLSWLPFGGYTF.

This clonotype was detected many times. J is TRBJ2-2 and V is TRBV12-3 or TRBV12-4, with 9 bases aligning to TRBD1. The CDR3 is 16 amino acids. Trimming cost V 5 bases and J 6 bases; bases outside gene matches: 10. The CDR3 DNA sequence: TGTGCCAGCAGTCCGGGACAGGGTCCCTGGGCCGGGGAGCTGTTTTTT. Amino acid sequence: CASSPGQGPWAGELFF.

This clonotype has ten or more counts. V and J are TRBV20-1 and TRBJ1-2, with D hard to call. The V and J ends lost 2 bases and 4 bases respectively, with 14 bases between them. Germline V gives CDR1 DFQATT, CDR2 SNEGSKA (reference sequence). This CDR3 comprises 14 residues. As DNA, the CDR3 is TGCAGTGCTAGACCCCGCGGGGTACTCTATGGCTACACCTTC. It encodes CSARPRGVLYGYTF.

This clonotype was seen repeatedly, ten times or more. This chain links TRBV12-3 or TRBV12-4 with TRBJ1-6; D is unclear. The CDR3 length is 13 residues. Trimming took 3 bases from V and 10 from J, leaving 10 bases between them. CDR3: CASSFEFGSPLHF. For the CDR3, the DNA is TGTGCCAGCAGTTTCGAGTTTGGATCACCCCTCCACTTT.

This clonotype was seen at least ten times. This chain uses TRBV11-1 with TRBJ2-2; D is possibly TRBD2 (5 bases). The germline CDR1 and CDR2 sequences are SGHAT and FQDESV (reference sequence). The ends were cut back, 5 bases at V and 2 bases at J, with 15 bases in the middle. The CDR3 runs to 16 residues. The CDR3 here is CASSLRGIPNTGELFF. DNA of the CDR3: TGTGCCAGCAGCCTCCGGGGTATCCCAAACACCGGGGAGCTGTTTTTT.

This clonotype was counted only a few times. The chain is built from TRBV24-1 and TRBJ2-7; D may be TRBD2 (5 bases). Germline CDR1 is KGHDR and CDR2 is SFDVKD. V lost 3 bases and J 4 bases, leaving 9 bases between the germline ends. The CDR3 totals 13 residues. CDR3 in DNA: TGTGCCACCAGTGATCCTGGACTGTACGAGCAGTACTTC. It codes for CATSDPGLYEQYF.